This T cell receptor beta chain stems from a study of blood T cells in healthy people across ages. On this clonotype: A much more abundant neighbour one base away suggests this may be a read error.

The CDR3 loop spans 13 amino acids. The V gene lost 5 bases and the J gene lost 2 bases, with 9 bases spanning the gap. A second PCR of about 6 to 12 cycles used a sample-barcoded 5' primer and a J-beta primer mix. TCRdb re-called the 5' RACE reads through MiXCR, storing one row per CDR3 protein. The sample holds fewer than 950,000 distinct CDR3 sequences, around 36% seen once. The sequence derives from a man aged 18 to 30 in good health. The chain carries TRBV12-3 or TRBV12-4 and TRBJ2-5; D remains ambiguous. The specimen sequenced was blood. CDR3 region: CASSGEQQETQYF. CDR3 DNA: TGTGCCAGCAGTGGTGAACAGCAAGAGACCCAGTACTTC.